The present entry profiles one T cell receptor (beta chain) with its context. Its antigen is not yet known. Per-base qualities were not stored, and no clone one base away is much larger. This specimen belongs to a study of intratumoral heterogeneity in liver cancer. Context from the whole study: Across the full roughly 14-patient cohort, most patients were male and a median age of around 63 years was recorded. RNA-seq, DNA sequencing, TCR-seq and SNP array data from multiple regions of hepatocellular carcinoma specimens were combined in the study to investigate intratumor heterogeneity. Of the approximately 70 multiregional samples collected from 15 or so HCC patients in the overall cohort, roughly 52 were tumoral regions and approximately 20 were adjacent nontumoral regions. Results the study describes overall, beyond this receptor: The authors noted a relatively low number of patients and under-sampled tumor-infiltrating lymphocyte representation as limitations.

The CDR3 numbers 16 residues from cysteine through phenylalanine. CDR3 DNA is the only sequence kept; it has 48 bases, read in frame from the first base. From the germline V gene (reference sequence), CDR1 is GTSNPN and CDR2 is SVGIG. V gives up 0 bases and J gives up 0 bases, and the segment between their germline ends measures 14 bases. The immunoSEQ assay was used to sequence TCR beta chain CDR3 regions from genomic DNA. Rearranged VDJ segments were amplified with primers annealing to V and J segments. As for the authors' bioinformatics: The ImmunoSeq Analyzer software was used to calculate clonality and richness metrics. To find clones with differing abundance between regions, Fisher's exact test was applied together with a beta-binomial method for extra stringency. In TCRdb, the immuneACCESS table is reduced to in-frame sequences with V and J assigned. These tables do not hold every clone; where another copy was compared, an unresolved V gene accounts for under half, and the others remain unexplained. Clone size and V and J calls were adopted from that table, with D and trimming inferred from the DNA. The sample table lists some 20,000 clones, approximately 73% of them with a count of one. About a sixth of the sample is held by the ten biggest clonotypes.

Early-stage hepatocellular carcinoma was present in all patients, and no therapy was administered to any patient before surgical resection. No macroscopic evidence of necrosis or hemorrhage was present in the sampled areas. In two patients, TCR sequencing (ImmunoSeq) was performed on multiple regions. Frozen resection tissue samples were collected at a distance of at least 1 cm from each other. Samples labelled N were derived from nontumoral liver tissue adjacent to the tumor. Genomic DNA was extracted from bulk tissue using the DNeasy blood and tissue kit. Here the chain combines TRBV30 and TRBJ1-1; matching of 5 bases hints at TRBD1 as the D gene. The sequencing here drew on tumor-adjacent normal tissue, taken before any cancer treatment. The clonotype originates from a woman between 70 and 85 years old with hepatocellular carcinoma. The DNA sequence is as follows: TGTGCCTGGAGTGTAGGGGTGGGGAGCGTGAACACTGAAGCTTTCTTT. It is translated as CAWSVGVGSVNTEAFF.